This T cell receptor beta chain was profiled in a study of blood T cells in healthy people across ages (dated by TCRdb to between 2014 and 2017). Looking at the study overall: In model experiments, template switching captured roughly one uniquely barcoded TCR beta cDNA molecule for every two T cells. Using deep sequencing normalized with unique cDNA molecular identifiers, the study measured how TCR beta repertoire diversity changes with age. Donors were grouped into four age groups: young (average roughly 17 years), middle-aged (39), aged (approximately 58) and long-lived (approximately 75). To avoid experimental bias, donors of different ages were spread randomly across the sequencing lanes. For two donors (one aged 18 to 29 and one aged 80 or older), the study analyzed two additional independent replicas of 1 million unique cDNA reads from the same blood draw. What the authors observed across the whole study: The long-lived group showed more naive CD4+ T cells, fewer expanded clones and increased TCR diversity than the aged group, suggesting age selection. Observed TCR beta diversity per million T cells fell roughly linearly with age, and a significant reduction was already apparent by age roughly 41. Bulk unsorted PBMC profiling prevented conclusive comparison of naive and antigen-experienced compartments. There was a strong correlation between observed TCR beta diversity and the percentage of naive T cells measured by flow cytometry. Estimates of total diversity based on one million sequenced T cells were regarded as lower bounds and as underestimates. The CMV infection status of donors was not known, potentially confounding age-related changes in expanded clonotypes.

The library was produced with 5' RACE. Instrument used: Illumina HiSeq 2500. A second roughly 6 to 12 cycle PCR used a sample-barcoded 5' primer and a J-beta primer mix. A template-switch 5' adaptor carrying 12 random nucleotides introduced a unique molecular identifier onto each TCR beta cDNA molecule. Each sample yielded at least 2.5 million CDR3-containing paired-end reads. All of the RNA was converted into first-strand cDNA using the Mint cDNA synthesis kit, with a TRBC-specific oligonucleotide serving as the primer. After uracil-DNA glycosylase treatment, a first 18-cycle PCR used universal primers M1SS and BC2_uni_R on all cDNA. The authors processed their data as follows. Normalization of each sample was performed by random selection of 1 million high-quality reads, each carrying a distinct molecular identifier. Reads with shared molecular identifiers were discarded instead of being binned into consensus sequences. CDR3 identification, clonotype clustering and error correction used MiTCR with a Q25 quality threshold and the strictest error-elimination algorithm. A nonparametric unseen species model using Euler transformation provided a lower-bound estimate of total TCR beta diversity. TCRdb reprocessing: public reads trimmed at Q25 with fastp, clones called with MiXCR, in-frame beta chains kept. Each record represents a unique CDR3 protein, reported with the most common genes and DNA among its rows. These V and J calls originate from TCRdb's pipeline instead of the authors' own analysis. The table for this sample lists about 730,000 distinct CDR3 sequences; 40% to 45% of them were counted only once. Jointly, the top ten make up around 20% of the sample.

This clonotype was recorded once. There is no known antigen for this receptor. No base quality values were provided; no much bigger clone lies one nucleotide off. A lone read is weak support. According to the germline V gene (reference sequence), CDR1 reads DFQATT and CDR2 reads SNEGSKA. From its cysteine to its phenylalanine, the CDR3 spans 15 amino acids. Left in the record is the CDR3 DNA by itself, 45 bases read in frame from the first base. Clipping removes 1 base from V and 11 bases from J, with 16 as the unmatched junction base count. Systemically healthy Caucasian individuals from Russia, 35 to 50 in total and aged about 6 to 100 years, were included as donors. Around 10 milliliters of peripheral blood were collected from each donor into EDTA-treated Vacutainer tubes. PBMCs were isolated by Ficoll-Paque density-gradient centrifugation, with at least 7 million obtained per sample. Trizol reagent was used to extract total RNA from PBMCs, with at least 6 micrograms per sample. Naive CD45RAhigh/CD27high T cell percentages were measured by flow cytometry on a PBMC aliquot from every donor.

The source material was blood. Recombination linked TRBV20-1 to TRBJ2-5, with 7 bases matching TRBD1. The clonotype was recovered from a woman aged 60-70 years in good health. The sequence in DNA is TGCAGTGCTAGAGGGACTCAGGGGGACCCCTACGGGCAGTACTTC. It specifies CSARGTQGDPYGQYF.